This T cell receptor (beta chain) was captured in a study of vaccination and CD4 T cells after COVID-19. Study summary: A positive SARS-CoV-2 nasal swab PCR result was recorded for each convalescent patient; about 9 were mild and one severe. Overlapping SARS-CoV-2, HCoV-NL63, HCoV-OC43 and HCoV-229E spike peptides were used to stimulate cells.

Treatment in this sample: roughly nine-day PBMC culture with coronavirus spike peptide pools or control peptides (ViraFEST assay). Expanded clonotypes were found by TCR sequencing after peptide-pool stimulation (ViraFEST). Oncomine TCR Beta short-read sequencing was applied to DNA from cultured CD4+ T cells. TCRdb fed the PCR reads into MiXCR, producing one record per CDR3 protein. In the table there are over 15,000 distinct CDR3 sequences, 35% to 50% of which are singletons. Remarks on this clonotype: As yet, its antigen is unknown.

This CDR3 region has 16 residues. Looked up from germline, CDR1 is SGHDT and CDR2 is YYEEEE. Between the trimmed V and J ends, which lost 0 bases and 0 bases, there was a span of 12 bases. The chain joins TRBV5-6 to TRBJ1-1; D possibly corresponds to TRBD1 (6 bases). The source of this sequence is a human donor who had recovered from COVID-19. The sequences come from CD4+ T cells from blood, cultured in vitro, collected before SARS-CoV-2 vaccination. The CDR3 here is CASSLGGQGMNTEAFF. CDR3 nucleotides: TGTGCCAGCAGCTTGGGGGGGCAGGGGATGAACACTGAAGCTTTCTTT.